These T cell receptor beta chains were read from a single sample in a study of molecular identifiers for immune sequencing clone quantification. TCRdb recomputed calls from the PCR reads with MiXCR, one row per CDR3 protein. Of around 480,000 distinct CDR3 sequences in the sample, about 22% were seen once. Material: naive CD8+ T cells from blood, with Jurkat cell RNA spiked in. The receptor set was obtained from a human donor in good health. Some libraries in this study had Jurkat cell RNA spiked in. The CDR3 runs from the conserved cysteine through the conserved F or W. The D gene is left open where the match is weak. Not every row has a clone size; where given, it reads once, few, many or a size class.

size,J,D,length,V,DNA,CDR3
many,TRBJ2-7,TRBD2,14,TRBV19,TGTGCCAGTAGTATATCGAGCGGGAGCTACGAGCAGTACTTC,CASSISSGSYEQYF
.,TRBJ2-1,.,12,TRBV10-3,TGTGCCATCAGTGACTTTTCGAATGAGCAGTTCTTC,CAISDFSNEQFF
.,TRBJ2-3,TRBD1,18,TRBV4-3,TGCGCCAGCAGCCAAGTAGTAGGTGACAGGGGTGCTTTAGATACGCAGTATTTT,CASSQVVGDRGALDTQYF
many,TRBJ2-7,TRBD1,13,TRBV27,TGTGCCAGCAGCTTAGCAGGGGGCGGCGAGCAGTACTTC,CASSLAGGGEQYF
.,TRBJ2-3,.,13,TRBV9,TGTGCCAGCGGCGGCCACTTAACAGATACGCAGTATTTT,CASGGHLTDTQYF
.,TRBJ1-2,.,13,TRBV10-3,TGTGCCATCGGGCAGGGAGGGACATATGGCTACACCTTC,CAIGQGGTYGYTF
few,TRBJ2-3,.,13,TRBV30,TGTGCCTGGAGTGTATTTGGGGCAGATACGCAGTATTTT,CAWSVFGADTQYF
many,TRBJ2-7,.,16,TRBV27,TGTGCCAGCAGTACGAAGGGGACATCGAGCTCCTACGAGCAGTACTTC,CASSTKGTSSSYEQYF
.,TRBJ2-7,TRBD1,18,TRBV4-2,TGTGCCAGCAGCCAAGATCAGGGGGCGCAAATAATCTTCTACGAGCAGTACTTC,CASSQDQGAQIIFYEQYF
many,TRBJ2-7,TRBD2,15,TRBV7-9,TGTGCCAGCAGCTTTCGGTCTAGCGGGAACTACGAGCAGTACTTC,CASSFRSSGNYEQYF
.,TRBJ2-1,TRBD2,16,TRBV19,TGTGCCAGTAGCACGGGACTAGCGGTTCCCTACAATGAGCAGTTCTTC,CASSTGLAVPYNEQFF
few,TRBJ2-2,TRBD1,18,TRBV7-2,TGTGCCAGCAGTTCGGACCCGGGACAGGGGAAGAACACCGGGGAGCTGTTTTTT,CASSSDPGQGKNTGELFF
.,TRBJ2-1,TRBD1,14,TRBV28,TGTGCCAGCAGTTTACGGGACAGGGCCGCTCAGCAGTTCTTC,CASSLRDRAAQQFF
many,TRBJ1-1,.,12,TRBV6-6,TGTGCCAGGGAGGAGGTGAACACTGAAGCTTTCTTT,CAREEVNTEAFF
many,TRBJ2-1,.,15,TRBV7-3,TGTGCCAGCAGCTTTAGGTTAGGACTCCGAGATGAGCAGTTCTTC,CASSFRLGLRDEQFF
.,TRBJ2-1,.,14,TRBV9,TGTGCCAGCAGCCCCCCGTTTCGGGGCAATGAGCAGTTCTTC,CASSPPFRGNEQFF
.,TRBJ2-5,.,13,TRBV7-9,TGTGCCAGCAGCCCGGACCGGCAAGAGACCCAGTACTTC,CASSPDRQETQYF
.,TRBJ2-1,.,12,TRBV12-3/TRBV12-4,TGTGCCAGCAGAGCGACTAGCAATGAGCAGTTCTTC,CASRATSNEQFF
many,TRBJ2-7,.,14,TRBV6-5,TGTGCCAGCAGTTACTCGGACTCTACCTACGAGCAGTACTTC,CASSYSDSTYEQYF
.,TRBJ2-2,TRBD1,16,TRBV6-2/TRBV6-3,TGTGCCAGCATGGAACCACGGGACAGGGACACCGGGGAGCTGTTTTTT,CASMEPRDRDTGELFF
many,TRBJ2-5,.,13,TRBV19,TGTGCCAGTATCGGCCGGAACCAAGAGACCCAGTACTTC,CASIGRNQETQYF
.,TRBJ2-7,.,16,TRBV5-5,TGTGCCAGCAGCTTGGACCGGGGGCGATTGTCCTACGAGCAGTACTTC,CASSLDRGRLSYEQYF
many,TRBJ2-7,.,12,TRBV21-1,TGTGCCAGCGGGCCTGGGTCCTACGAGCAGTACTTC,CASGPGSYEQYF
.,TRBJ1-1,.,13,TRBV2,TGTGCCAGCAGACAACAGTCCTTACTAGAAGCTTTCTTT,CASRQQSLLEAFF
many,TRBJ2-3,.,14,TRBV30,TGTGCCTGGAGTGTTGGAGCCTTCGGGGATACGCAGTATTTT,CAWSVGAFGDTQYF
few,TRBJ1-3,.,17,TRBV4-3,TGCGCCAGCAGCCAAGATAAGGGTACTGGGACATTCAGCACCATATATTTT,CASSQDKGTGTFSTIYF
many,TRBJ2-3,.,10,TRBV2,TGTGCCAGCTTTACAGATACGCAGTATTTT,CASFTDTQYF
many,TRBJ2-7,.,14,TRBV5-1,TGCGCCAGCAGCTTTGGCTACAGCTCCTACGAGCAGTACTTC,CASSFGYSSYEQYF